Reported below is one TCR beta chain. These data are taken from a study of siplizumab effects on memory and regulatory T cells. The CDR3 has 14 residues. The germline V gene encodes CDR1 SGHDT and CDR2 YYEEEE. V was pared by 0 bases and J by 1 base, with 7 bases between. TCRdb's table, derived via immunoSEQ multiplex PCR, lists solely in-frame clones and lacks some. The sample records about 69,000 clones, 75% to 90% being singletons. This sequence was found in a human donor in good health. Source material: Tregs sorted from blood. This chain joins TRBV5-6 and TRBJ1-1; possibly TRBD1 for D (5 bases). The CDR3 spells CASSLVGGNTEAFF. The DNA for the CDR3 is TGTGCCAGCAGCTTGGTTGGGGGGAACACTGAAGCTTTCTTT.